The clone carrying this TCR beta chain has just a few counts. Its antigen is unidentified. The data were taken from a study of T cells in Graves' hyperthyroidism and ophthalmopathy. Lactation, pregnancy, other autoimmune disease or uncontrolled infection excluded patients. It was around 11 ml of fresh peripheral blood that supplied the PBMCs. This CDR3 spans 17 amino acids. J lost 3 bases, V lost 5 bases, and 15 bases had no gene match. CDR1 and CDR2 (germline): SGHVS, FQNEAQ. Overall study findings and caveats: The model forecast ophthalmopathy, anticipating it by a median 6.5 months before onset.

The investigators amplified TCR beta CDR3 regions from RNA transcripts. Initially, a first-round RT-PCR of the TCR CDR3 employed the HTBI primer set. In TCRdb, the multiplex PCR reads were re-called with MiXCR into one record per CDR3 protein. This sample has about half a million distinct CDR3 sequences, with just under 20% found just once. The specimen sequenced was blood. This receptor was obtained from a man in his forties with Graves' ophthalmopathy. This chain uses TRBV7-8 with TRBJ2-7, with 8 bases matching TRBD2. The CDR3 sequence is CASSLGRAAIGHYEQYF. The CDR3 DNA is TGTGCCAGCAGCCTCGGGAGGGCCGCCATCGGTCACTACGAGCAGTACTTC.